The 4 T cell receptor beta chains reported below all come from one sample, sequenced in a study of cytomegalovirus exposure and HLA in healthy donors. Primers included in the PCR were 60 Vbeta and 13 Jbeta primers. Method: immunoSEQ multiplex PCR; TCRdb's copy keeps in-frame clones and lacks some. The data contain 100,000 or so clones, roughly 80% of them singletons. Input material: PBMCs. The receptors come from a male donor in good health and CMV-seropositive.

The sample holds one count of this clone. The rearrangement uses TRBV30 and TRBJ1-6, with 7 bases identical to TRBD1. The germline CDR1 and CDR2 sequences are GTSNPN and SVGIG (reference sequence). Losses at the gene ends were 1 base for V and 1 base for J; bases not matched to a gene: 7. The CDR3 is made up of 17 amino acids. CDR3 DNA sequence: TGTGCCTGGAGTGGCCCTCGACAGGGATCCTATAATTCACCCCTCCACTTT. This translates into CAWSGPRQGSYNSPLHF.

This clone was detected only once. The V gene is TRBV20-1, the J gene TRBJ2-5; unclear D gene. V was shortened by 4 bases and J by 3 bases, with 6 bases between the two germline ends. This CDR3 is built from 11 residues. Germline CDR1 DFQATT, CDR2 SNEGSKA (reference sequence). CDR3 residues: CSATPEETQYF. Here the CDR3 DNA reads TGCAGTGCTACCCCAGAAGAGACCCAGTACTTC.

V usage is TRBV4-1 and J usage is TRBJ1-1; maybe TRBD1 (5 bases). Trimming left V 0 bases short and J 3 bases short, with 8 bases between. CDR3 length: 14 residues. Germline values: CDR1 MGHRA, CDR2 YSYEKL. The CDR3 loop is CASSQEGVDTEAFF. DNA for the CDR3: TGCGCCAGCAGCCAAGAAGGGGTTGACACTGAAGCTTTCTTT.

The V and J genes are TRBV28 and TRBJ1-5; D is unclear. Germline CDR1 is MDHEN and CDR2 is SYDVKM. The CDR3 runs 14 residues. Trimming pared 2 bases from V and 4 bases from J, leaving 9 bases between. This CDR3 is CASSLGQMNQPQHF. Here the CDR3 DNA reads TGTGCCAGCAGTTTAGGCCAGATGAATCAGCCCCAGCATTTT.